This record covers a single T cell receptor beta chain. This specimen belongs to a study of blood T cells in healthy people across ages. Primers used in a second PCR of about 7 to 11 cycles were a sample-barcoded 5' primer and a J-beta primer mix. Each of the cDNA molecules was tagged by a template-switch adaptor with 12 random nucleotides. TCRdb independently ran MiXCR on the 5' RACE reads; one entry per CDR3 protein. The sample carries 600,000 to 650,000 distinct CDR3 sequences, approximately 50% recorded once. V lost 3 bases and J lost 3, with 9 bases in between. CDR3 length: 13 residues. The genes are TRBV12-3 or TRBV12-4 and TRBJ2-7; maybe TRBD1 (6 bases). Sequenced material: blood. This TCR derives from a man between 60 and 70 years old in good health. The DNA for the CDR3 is TGTGCCAGCAGTTTCCGACAGGACTACGAGCAGTACTTC. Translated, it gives CASSFRQDYEQYF.